These 8 T cell receptor beta chains share one sample of origin, sequenced in a study of CD8 T cells in ankylosing spondylitis. The antigens of these receptors remain unknown. MiXCR was run by TCRdb on the 5' RACE reads, yielding one entry per CDR3 protein. Of some 220,000 distinct CDR3 sequences detected, more than 5.5% appear once; the ten largest clones hold 12% to 15%. Study-wide results and limits: Characteristic, it appeared, of ankylosing spondylitis blood was a TCR beta motif of roughly eight highly homologous variants.

Sequencing input: blood, either unsorted or a sorted T cell fraction (not recorded which). The receptors were gathered from a male donor with ankylosing spondylitis.

This clonotype was detected ten times or more. The rearrangement joins TRBV28 to TRBJ2-7; D is ambiguous. Germline CDR1 MDHEN, CDR2 SYDVKM. Trimming removed 4 bases at V and 0 bases at J, with 10 bases between. The CDR3 runs to 14 residues. The CDR3 sequence: CASSYNHFSYEQYF. CDR3 DNA sequence: TGTGCCAGCAGTTACAACCACTTCTCCTACGAGCAGTACTTC.

In its sample, this clonotype was seen many times. The chain is built from TRBV6-4 and TRBJ2-2; D unclear. The CDR3 totals 16 residues. The germline V and J ends were trimmed by 4 bases and 1 base, with 13 bases remaining between them. The germline V gene has CDR1 MRHNA and CDR2 SNTAGT. This chain's CDR3 is CASSADWTMNTGELFF. CDR3 DNA sequence: TGTGCCAGCAGTGCCGACTGGACCATGAACACCGGGGAGCTGTTTTTT.

This clonotype came up once. For the CDR3, the DNA is TGTGCCAGCAGCCAAAATTGGTGGGAGGAAACCTACGAGCAGTACTTC. It codes for CASSQNWWEETYEQYF. The chain joins TRBV4-2 to TRBJ2-7, with D perhaps matching TRBD2 (6 bases). Between the trimmed V and J ends, which lost 2 bases and 2 bases, there was a span of 16 bases. Germline loops: CDR1 LGHNA, CDR2 YNFKEQ. This CDR3 has 16 residues.

This chain links TRBV4-1 with TRBJ1-5, with D possibly matching TRBD1 (5 bases). Trimming cost V 4 bases and J 6 bases, with 10 bases left between them. The CDR3 loop spans 13 amino acids. Germline lookup yields CDR1 MGHRA and CDR2 YSYEKL. The CDR3 is CASSLAGFQPQHF. CDR3 sequence (DNA): TGCGCCAGCAGCCTAGCAGGGTTTCAGCCCCAGCATTTT.

In its sample, this clonotype was seen many times. The gene calls are TRBV19 and TRBJ2-7, with 9 bases lining up with TRBD2. With V trimmed by 3 bases and J by 6 bases, 6 bases remained unmatched. CDR1 is LNHDA, CDR2 SQIVND, per germline (reference sequence). This CDR3 region has 14 residues. CDR3 protein: CASSIGTSKGEQYF. DNA for the CDR3: TGTGCCAGTAGTATCGGGACTAGCAAAGGCGAGCAGTACTTC.

This clonotype was counted many times. The CDR3 sequence: CASSLDRRHTEAFF. The DNA for the CDR3 is TGTGCCAGCAGCTTGGACAGGAGACACACTGAAGCTTTCTTT. The V and J genes are TRBV6-2 or TRBV6-3 and TRBJ1-1; TRBD1 matches 7 bases. The V and J ends lost 6 bases and 3 bases, in that order; junction bases with no gene match: 7. The CDR3 covers 14 residues. Per the germline V gene, CDR1 is MNHEY and CDR2 is SVGEGT.

Many counts were recorded for this clonotype. V is TRBV10-2 and J is TRBJ2-7, with 10 nucleotides matching TRBD1. CDR1 is WSHSY, CDR2 SAAADI, per germline. The junction had 4 bases not matched to a gene; V was cut back by 11 bases and J by 6 bases. The CDR3 has 11 residues. CDR3 sequence: CASRDRGEQYF. Written as DNA, the CDR3 is TGCGCCTCCCGGGACAGGGGCGAGCAGTACTTC.

The genes are TRBV5-1 and TRBJ2-7; D might be TRBD2 (6 bases). V lost 3 bases and J lost 0, with 13 bases in between. The germline gives CDR1 SGHRS, CDR2 YFSETQ. This CDR3 has 15 amino acids. CDR3 DNA: TGCGCCAGCAGCTCTCCCCGGGGGATCTCCTACGAGCAGTACTTC. Translated, it gives CASSSPRGISYEQYF.